This TCR beta chain was captured in a study of blood T cell repertoires in COVID-19. Study in general: Samples taken during acute and convalescent COVID-19 were collected in the United States, Italy and Spain. Sources were T cells, B-cell-depleted T cells, or PBMCs; the material itself was cDNA or gDNA.

TCRdb's copy holds only in-frame clones and misses some; the assay was immunoSEQ multiplex PCR. Altogether approximately 220,000 clones are present, roughly 84% being singletons, with the ten largest covering roughly 2.8%. The sequence was collected from a man in his forties or fifties who had recovered from COVID-19. Sequences were obtained from peripheral blood.

The DNA for the CDR3 is TGTGCCAGCAGCGCACAGGGGATGGGTCCAGAGACCCAGTACTTC. Its protein product is CASSAQGMGPETQYF. The chain uses TRBV11-3 and TRBJ2-5; 7 bases are shared with TRBD1. Germline CDR1 and CDR2: SGHNT and YENEEA. This CDR3 has 15 residues. Trimming removed 5 bases from V and 4 bases from J; junction bases left unmatched: 10.